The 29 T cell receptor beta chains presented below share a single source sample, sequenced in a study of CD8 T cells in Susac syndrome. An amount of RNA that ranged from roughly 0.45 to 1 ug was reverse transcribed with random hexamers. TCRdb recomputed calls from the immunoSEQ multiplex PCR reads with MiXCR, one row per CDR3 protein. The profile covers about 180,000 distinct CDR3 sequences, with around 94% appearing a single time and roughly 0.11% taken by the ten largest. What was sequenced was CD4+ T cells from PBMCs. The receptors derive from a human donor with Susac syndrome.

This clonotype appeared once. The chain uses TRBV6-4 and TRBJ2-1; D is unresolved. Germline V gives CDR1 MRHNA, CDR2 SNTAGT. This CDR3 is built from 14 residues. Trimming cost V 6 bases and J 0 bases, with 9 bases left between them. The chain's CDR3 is CASSAMSSYNEQFF. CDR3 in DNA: TGTGCCAGCAGCGCCATGAGCTCCTACAATGAGCAGTTCTTC.

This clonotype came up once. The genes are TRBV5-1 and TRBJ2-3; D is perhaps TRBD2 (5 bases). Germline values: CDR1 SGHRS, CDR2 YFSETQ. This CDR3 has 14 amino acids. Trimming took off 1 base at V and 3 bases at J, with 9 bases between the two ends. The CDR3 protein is CASSLPGSTDTQYF. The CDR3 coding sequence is TGCGCCAGCAGCTTGCCTGGGAGTACAGATACGCAGTATTTT.

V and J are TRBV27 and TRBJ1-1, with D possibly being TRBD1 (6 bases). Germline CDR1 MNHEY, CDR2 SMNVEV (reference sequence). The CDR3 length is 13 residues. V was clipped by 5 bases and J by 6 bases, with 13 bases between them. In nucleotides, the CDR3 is TGTGCCAGCAGTCTCGACAGGCGGGCTGAAGCTTTCTTT. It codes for CASSLDRRAEAFF.

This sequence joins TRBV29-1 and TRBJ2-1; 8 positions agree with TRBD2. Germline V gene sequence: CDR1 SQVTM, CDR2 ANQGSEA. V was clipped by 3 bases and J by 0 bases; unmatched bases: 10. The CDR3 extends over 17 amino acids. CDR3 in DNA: TGCAGCGTTGATGGTAGCGGGGCGATAAGCTCCTACAATGAGCAGTTCTTC. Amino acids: CSVDGSGAISSYNEQFF.

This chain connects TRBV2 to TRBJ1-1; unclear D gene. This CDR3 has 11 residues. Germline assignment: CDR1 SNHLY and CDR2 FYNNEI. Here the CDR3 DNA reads TGTGCAGTCACCCAACGGTCTGAAGCTTTCTTT. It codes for CAVTQRSEAFF. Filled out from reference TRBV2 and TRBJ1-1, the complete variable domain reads EPEVTQTPSHQVTQMGQEVILRCVPISNHLYFYWYRQILGQKVEFLVSFYNNEISEKSEIFDDQFSVERPDGSNFTLKIRSTKLEDSAMYFCAVTQRSEAFFGQGTRLTVV.

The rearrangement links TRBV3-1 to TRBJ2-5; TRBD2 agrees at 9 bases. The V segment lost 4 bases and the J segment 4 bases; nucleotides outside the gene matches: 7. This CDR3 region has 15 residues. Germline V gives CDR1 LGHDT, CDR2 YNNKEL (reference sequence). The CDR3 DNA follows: TGTGCCAGCAGCCTAGCGGGGGACCCGGTAGAGACCCAGTACTTC. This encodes CASSLAGDPVETQYF.

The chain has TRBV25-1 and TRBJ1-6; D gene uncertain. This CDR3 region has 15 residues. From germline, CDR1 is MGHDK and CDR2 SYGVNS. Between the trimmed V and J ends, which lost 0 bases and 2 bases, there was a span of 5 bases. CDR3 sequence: CASSEYGTYNSPLHF. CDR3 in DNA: TGTGCCAGCAGTGAATACGGAACCTATAATTCACCCCTCCACTTT.

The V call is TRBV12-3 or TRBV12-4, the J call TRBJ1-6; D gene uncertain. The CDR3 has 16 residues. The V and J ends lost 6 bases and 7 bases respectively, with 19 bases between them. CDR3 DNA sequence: TGTGCCAGCAGCCCCGGTGGGTTGGCCCTCAATTCACCCCTCCACTTT. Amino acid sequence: CASSPGGLALNSPLHF.

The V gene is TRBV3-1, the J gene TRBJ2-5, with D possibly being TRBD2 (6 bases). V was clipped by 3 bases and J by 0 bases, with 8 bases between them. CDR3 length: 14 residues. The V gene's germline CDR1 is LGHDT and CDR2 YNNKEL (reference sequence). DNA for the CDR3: TGTGCCAGCAGCCAGGGGGACTACCAAGAGACCCAGTACTTC. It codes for CASSQGDYQETQYF.

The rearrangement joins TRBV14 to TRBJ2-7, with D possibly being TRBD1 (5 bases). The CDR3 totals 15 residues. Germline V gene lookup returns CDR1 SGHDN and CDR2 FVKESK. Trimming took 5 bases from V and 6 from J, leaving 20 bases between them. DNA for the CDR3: TGTGCCAGCAGCTGGGGCCCTTCCAACTCTCTCGAGCAGTACTTC. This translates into CASSWGPSNSLEQYF.

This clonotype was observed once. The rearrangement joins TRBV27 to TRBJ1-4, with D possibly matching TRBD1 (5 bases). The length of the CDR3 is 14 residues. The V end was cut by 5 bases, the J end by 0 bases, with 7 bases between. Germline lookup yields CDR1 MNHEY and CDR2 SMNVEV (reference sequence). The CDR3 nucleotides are TGTGCCAGCAGTGACAGCTCAACTAATGAAAAACTGTTTTTT. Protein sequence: CASSDSSTNEKLFF.

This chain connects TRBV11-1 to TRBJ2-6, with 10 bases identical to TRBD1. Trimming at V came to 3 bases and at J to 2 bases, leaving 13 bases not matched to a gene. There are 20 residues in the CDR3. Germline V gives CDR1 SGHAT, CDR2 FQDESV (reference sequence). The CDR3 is CASSFPTTGGKVAGANVLTF. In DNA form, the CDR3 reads TGTGCCAGCAGCTTCCCAACGACAGGGGGCAAGGTCGCTGGGGCCAACGTCCTGACTTTC.

CDR3 protein: CASSPGTGYGYTF. The CDR3 DNA is TGTGCCAGCAGCCCCGGGACAGGCTATGGCTACACCTTC. The chain couples TRBV21-1 to TRBJ1-2; the DNA was not compared with TRBD1, the D call given in the table. TRBV21-1 is a listed pseudogene. This CDR3 has 13 amino acids.

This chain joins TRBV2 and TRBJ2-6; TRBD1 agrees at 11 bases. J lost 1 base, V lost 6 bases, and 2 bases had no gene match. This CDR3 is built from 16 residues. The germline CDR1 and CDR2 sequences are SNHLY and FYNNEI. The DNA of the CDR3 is TGTGCCAGCAGGGGACAGGGGGTTTCTGGGGCCAACGTCCTGACTTTC. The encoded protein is CASRGQGVSGANVLTF.

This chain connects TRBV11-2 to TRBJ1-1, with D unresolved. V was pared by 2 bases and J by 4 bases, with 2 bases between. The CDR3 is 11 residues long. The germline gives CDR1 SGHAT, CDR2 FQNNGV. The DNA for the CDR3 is TGTGCCAGCAGCTTATCCACTGAAGCTTTCTTT. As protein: CASSLSTEAFF.

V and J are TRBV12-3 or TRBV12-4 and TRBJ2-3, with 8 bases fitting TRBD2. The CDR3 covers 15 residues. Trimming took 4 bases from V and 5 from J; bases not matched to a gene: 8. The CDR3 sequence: CASSSRIGGGDTQYF. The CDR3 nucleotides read TGTGCCAGCAGTTCTCGAATCGGGGGGGGAGATACGCAGTATTTT.

In DNA form, the CDR3 reads TGCGCCAGCAGCCAAGACAGCCCCTATAATTCACCCCTCCACTTT. Amino acids: CASSQDSPYNSPLHF. V is TRBV4-3 and J is TRBJ1-6; D gene ambiguous. The V end was cut by 0 bases, the J end by 2 bases, with 5 bases between. This CDR3 comprises 15 residues. The germline gives CDR1 LGHNA, CDR2 YSLEER.

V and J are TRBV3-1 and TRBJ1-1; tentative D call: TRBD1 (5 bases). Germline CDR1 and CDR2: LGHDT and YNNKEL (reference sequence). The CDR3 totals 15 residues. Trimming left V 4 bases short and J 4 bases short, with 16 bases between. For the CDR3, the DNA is TGTGCCAGCAGCCGGGGGACTGGTGGGGGCACTGAAGCTTTCTTT. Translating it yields CASSRGTGGGTEAFF.

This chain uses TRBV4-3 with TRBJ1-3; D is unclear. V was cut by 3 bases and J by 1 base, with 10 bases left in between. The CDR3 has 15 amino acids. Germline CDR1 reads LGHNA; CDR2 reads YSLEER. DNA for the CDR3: TGCGCCAGCAGCCAGTCACCAGTATCTGGAAACACCATATATTTT. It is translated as CASSQSPVSGNTIYF.

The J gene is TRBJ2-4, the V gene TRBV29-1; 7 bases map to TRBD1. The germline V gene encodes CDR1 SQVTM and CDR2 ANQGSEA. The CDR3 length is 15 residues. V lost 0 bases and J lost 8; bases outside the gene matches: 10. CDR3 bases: TGCAGCGTTGAAGATTTACGACAGGGTAGTTACATTCAGTACTTC. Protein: CSVEDLRQGSYIQYF. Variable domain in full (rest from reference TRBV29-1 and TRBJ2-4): SAVISQKPSRDICQRGTSLTIQCQVDSQVTMMFWYRQQPGQSLTLIATANQGSEATYESGFVIDKFPISRPNLTFSTLTVSNMSPEDSSIYLCSVEDLRQGSYIQYFGAGTRLSVL.

The CDR3 here is CASSLSPIPPGDTQYF. CDR3 coding DNA: TGTGCCAGCAGCTTAAGTCCCATACCTCCGGGAGATACGCAGTATTTT. The J gene is TRBJ2-3, the V gene TRBV7-3, with unresolved D. V dropped 1 base and J dropped 5 bases, with 16 bases sitting between them. Germline V gene sequence: CDR1 SGHTA, CDR2 FQGTGA. The CDR3 spans 16 residues.

Here the CDR3 reads CASSLDTSYEQYF. The CDR3 bases are TGTGCCAGCAGCTTAGACACCTCCTACGAGCAGTACTTC. V gene TRBV7-2 combines with J gene TRBJ2-7; no clear D gene. V dropped 1 base and J dropped 0 bases, with 4 bases sitting between them. This CDR3 region has 13 residues. Germline V gives CDR1 SGHTA, CDR2 FQGNSA. Full variable domain (remainder filled in from reference TRBV7-2 and TRBJ2-7): GAGVSQSPSNKVTEKGKDVELRCDPISGHTALYWYRQSLGQGLEFLIYFQGNSAPDKSGLPSDRFSAERTGGSVSTLTIQRTQQEDSAVYLCASSLDTSYEQYFGPGTRLTVT.

The CDR3 sequence: CASRDGTLSNQPQHF. DNA for the CDR3: TGTGCCAGCAGAGATGGGACACTTAGCAATCAGCCCCAGCATTTT. The rearrangement links TRBV2 to TRBJ1-5; D may be TRBD1 (6 bases). The germline gives CDR1 SNHLY, CDR2 FYNNEI. Trimming stripped 6 bases from V and 0 bases from J, with 12 bases between. The CDR3 runs to 15 residues.

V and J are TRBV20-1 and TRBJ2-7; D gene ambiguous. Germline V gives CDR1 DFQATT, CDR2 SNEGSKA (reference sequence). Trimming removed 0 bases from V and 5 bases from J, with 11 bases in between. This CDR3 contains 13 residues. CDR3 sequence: CSAREGRRNEQYF. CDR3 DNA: TGCAGTGCTAGAGAGGGCAGACGGAACGAGCAGTACTTC.

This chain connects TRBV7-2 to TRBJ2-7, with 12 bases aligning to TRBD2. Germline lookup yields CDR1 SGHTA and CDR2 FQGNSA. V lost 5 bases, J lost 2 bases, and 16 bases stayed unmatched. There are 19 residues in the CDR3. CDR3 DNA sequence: TGTGCCAGCAGCACCCGGCGGACGGCTAGCGGGGGGGCGGCCTACGAGCAGTACTTC. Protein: CASSTRRTASGGAAYEQYF.

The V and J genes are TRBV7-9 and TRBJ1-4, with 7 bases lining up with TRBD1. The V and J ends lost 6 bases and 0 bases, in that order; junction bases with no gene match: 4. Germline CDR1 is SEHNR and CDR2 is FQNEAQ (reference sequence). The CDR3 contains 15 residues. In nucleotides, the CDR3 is TGTGCCAGCAGTGATCAGGGGGCAACTAATGAAAAACTGTTTTTT. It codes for CASSDQGATNEKLFF. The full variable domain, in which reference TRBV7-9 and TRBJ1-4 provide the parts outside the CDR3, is DTGVSQNPRHKITKRGQNVTFRCDPISEHNRLYWYRQTLGQGPEFLTYFQNEAQLEKSRLLSDRFSAERPKGSFSTLEIQRTEQGDSAMYLCASSDQGATNEKLFFGSGTQLSVL.

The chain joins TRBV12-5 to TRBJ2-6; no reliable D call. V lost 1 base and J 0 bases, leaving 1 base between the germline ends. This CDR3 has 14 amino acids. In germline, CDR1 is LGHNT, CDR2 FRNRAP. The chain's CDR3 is CASGLGSGANVLTF. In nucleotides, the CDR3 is TGTGCTAGTGGTTTGGGCTCTGGGGCCAACGTCCTGACTTTC.

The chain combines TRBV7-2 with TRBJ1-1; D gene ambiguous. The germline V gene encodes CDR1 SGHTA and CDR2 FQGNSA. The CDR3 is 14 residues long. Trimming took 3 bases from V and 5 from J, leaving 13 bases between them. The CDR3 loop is CASSLGSARTEAFF. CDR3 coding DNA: TGTGCCAGCAGCTTGGGGAGCGCGAGGACTGAAGCTTTCTTT.

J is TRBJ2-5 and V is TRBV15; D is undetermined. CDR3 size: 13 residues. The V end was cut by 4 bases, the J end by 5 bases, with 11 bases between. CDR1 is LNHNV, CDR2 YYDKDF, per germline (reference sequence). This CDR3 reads CATSMRFGETQYF. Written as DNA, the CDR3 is TGTGCCACCAGCATGCGTTTCGGGGAGACCCAGTACTTC.